The rows below give T cell receptor beta chains drawn from one sample of a study of T cell repertoires in ileal Crohn's disease. Only in-frame clones appear in the TCRdb table, and some are missing; sequencing was by immunoSEQ multiplex PCR. The sample carries more than 11,000 clones, about two thirds recorded once. Sequencing was carried out using ileal tissue. The receptors were sampled from an adult with Crohn's disease. CDR3s include the opening cysteine and the closing phenylalanine or tryptophan. D genes are given only for firm matches. Only part of the rows carry a size: once, few, many, or a class if the clone is expanded.

v_call,j_call,d_call,clone_size,cdr3_aa,cdr3_nt
TRBV11-3,TRBJ2-7,TRBD2,-,CASSTGGGAYEQYF,TGTGCCAGCAGCACCGGCGGGGGTGCCTACGAGCAGTACTTC
TRBV29-1,TRBJ2-7,TRBD1,-,CSYSDRASSGQYF,TGCAGCTATTCAGACAGGGCCTCCAGTGGGCAGTACTTC
TRBV5-1,TRBJ2-3,TRBD2,few,CASSLGLAGGPSVGDTQYF,TGCGCCAGCAGCTTGGGGCTAGCGGGGGGGCCCAGTGTTGGAGATACGCAGTATTTT
TRBV19,TRBJ1-6,TRBD1,few,CASRGQGKGSPLHF,TGTGCCAGTAGGGGACAGGGGAAAGGTTCACCCCTCCACTTT
TRBV10-1,TRBJ2-4,TRBD1,few,CASRQGSAGQNIQYF,TGCGCCAGCAGACAGGGGTCCGCCGGGCAAAACATTCAGTACTTC
TRBV7-9,TRBJ2-7,-,-,CASSLALGTYEQYF,TGTGCCAGCAGCTTAGCGCTCGGGACCTACGAGCAGTACTTC
TRBV2,TRBJ2-5,-,-,CASSDASDQRGTQYF,TGTGCCAGCAGTGACGCTAGCGACCAGAGGGGGACCCAGTACTTC
TRBV29-1,TRBJ2-7,TRBD2,few,CSVASGYNYEQYF,TGCAGCGTAGCTAGCGGGTATAACTACGAGCAGTACTTC
TRBV30,TRBJ1-6,-,medium-sized,CAWSVRSPLHF,TGTGCCTGGAGTGTACGGTCACCCCTCCACTTT
TRBV19,TRBJ2-2,TRBD1,-,CASSTRTGATNTGELFF,TGTGCCAGTAGTACTCGGACAGGGGCTACGAACACCGGGGAGCTGTTTTTT
TRBV19,TRBJ1-1,-,medium-sized,CATTGDTEAFF,TGTGCCACTACCGGTGACACTGAAGCTTTCTTT
TRBV2,TRBJ2-5,-,once,CASSYRIQETQYF,TGTGCCAGCAGTTACCGGATCCAAGAGACCCAGTACTTC
TRBV7-9,TRBJ2-3,TRBD2,-,CASSPATSGLPTDTQYF,TGTGCCAGCAGCCCGGCGACTAGCGGGTTACCCACAGATACGCAGTATTTT
TRBV7-9,TRBJ2-7,-,-,CASSLQAYEQYF,TGTGCCAGCAGCTTGCAGGCCTACGAGCAGTACTTC
TRBV6-1,TRBJ1-5,TRBD1,-,CASRKLDRDQPQHF,TGTGCCAGCAGGAAACTGGACAGGGATCAGCCCCAGCATTTT